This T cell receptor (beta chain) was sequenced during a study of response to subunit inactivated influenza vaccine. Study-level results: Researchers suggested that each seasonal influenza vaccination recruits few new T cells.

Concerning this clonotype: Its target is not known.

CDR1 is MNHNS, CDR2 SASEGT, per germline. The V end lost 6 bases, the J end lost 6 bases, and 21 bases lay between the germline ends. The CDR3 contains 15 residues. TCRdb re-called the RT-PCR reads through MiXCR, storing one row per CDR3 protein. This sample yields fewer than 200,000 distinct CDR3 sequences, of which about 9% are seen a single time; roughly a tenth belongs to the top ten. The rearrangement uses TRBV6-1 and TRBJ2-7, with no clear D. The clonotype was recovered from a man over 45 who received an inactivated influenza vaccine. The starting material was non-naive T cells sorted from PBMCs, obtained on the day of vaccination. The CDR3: CASSPLSRRSREQYF. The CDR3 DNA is TGTGCCAGCAGCCCTCTTTCCAGGCGAAGCCGCGAGCAGTACTTC.